This TCR beta chain originates from a study of memory CD4+ T cells and cytomegalovirus serostatus (dated by TCRdb to between 2017 and 2020). Notes on the research overall: The cohort comprised around 35 healthy Belgian adults, 9 CMV seropositive and around 24 CMV seronegative. CD4+ memory TCRbeta repertoires of a Belgian cohort with known cytomegalovirus serostatus were sequenced in order to replicate a published TCR-based CMV serostatus classifier. On the study overall, not on this receptor specifically: A median bootstrapped AUC of 0.95 with a 95% CI of 0.76-1.00 was achieved on the Belgian cohort by the original-framework classifier. Only CD4+CD45RO+ memory cells were sequenced, unlike the original study, which covered naive and memory CD4+ and CD8+ populations. Of 164 previously reported CMV-associated TCRbeta sequences, some 67 appeared in the CD4+ memory repertoires, each in one to five individuals. The results were read as suggesting that the CMV-associated TCR signature is, for the most part, present in the CD4+ memory repertoire. For CMV serostatus prediction, a median bootstrapped AUC of 0.95 was reached with the original framework, and a median bootstrapped AUC of about 0.89 was reached with a US-trained random forest.

The cysteine opens and the phenylalanine closes a CDR3 of 14 amino acids. The sequence is cut down to CDR3 DNA, 42 bases in frame from base 1. Unmatched junction bases come to 6, with V trimmed by 4 bases and J by 2 bases. From the germline V gene (reference sequence), CDR1 is SGHNT and CDR2 is YYREEE. On this clone: The antigen it recognizes is unknown. The sample holds no much larger clone one base away, and base qualities are not on file.

Single viable CD3+CD4+CD8-CD45RO+ cells were sorted as memory CD4+ T cells on a FACSAria II. To determine CMV serostatus, a Roche Elecsys assay was used that detects serum IgG against CMV pp150, pp28, p38 and p52. After the samples were thawed, total CD4+ T cells were enriched through positive selection using CD4 magnetic microbeads. The samples came from a separate study whose specific focus was interrogating the CD4+ T cell memory repertoire. Peripheral blood mononuclear cells were isolated and cryopreserved according to standard operating procedures, and serum was stored at -80 degrees C. Staining used CD3-PerCP (BW264/56), CD4-APC (RPA-T4), CD45RO-PE (UCHT1) and CD8-Pacific Orange (3B5) antibodies, with Sytox blue excluding non-viable cells. Genomic DNA was extracted from sorted cells with the Quick-DNA Microprep Kit. Amplification of TCRbeta DNA was done with the immunoSEQ hsTCRbeta kit, following the protocol from the manufacturer. An Illumina MiSeq instrument was used to sequence the TCRbeta libraries. As for the authors' bioinformatics: Removing out-of-frame sequences left a few million distinct TCRbeta sequences, an average of roughly 67,000 per individual. Each individual was scored according to the count of roughly 170 previously reported CMV-associated TCRbeta sequences and the total productive distinct TCRbeta count. A beta-binomial model was reimplemented in Python, and scikit-learn random forests with default parameters were trained on US cohort data. Classifier performance on the Belgian cohort was summarized as median AUC with percentile confidence intervals calculated over 10,000 bootstrap iterations. TCRdb provides this immuneACCESS table in a form limited to in-frame rearrangements. Some clones are lacking; in checked studies, under half of them reflect an unresolved V gene, and why the rest are absent is not known. Clonal size and the V and J genes are those of that table, whereas D and trimming came from the DNA. Recorded for this sample are tens of thousands of clones; under 90% of them occurred a single time. Roughly 0.54% of the sample rests with the top ten.

This chain is built from TRBV5-4 and TRBJ2-7; TRBD1 aligns with 7 central bases. Material for sequencing was memory CD4+ T cells from blood. This receptor was obtained from an adult in good health and CMV-seronegative. The CDR3 region reads CASSPETGTYEQYF. The base sequence is TGTGCCAGCAGCCCCGAGACAGGGACCTACGAGCAGTACTTC.